This TCR beta chain was recorded in a study of blood T cells in healthy people across ages. The V end lost 4 bases, the J end lost 10 bases, and 20 bases lay between the germline ends. The CDR3 length is 15 residues. Germline CDR1 reads LGHNA; CDR2 reads YSLEER. This clonotype was found many times. It was around 10 milliliters of peripheral blood that were drawn from each donor. Each sample had at least 6 million PBMCs isolated. Sample-barcoded 5' priming and a J-beta primer mix drove a second PCR of 7 to 11 cycles. MiXCR was run by TCRdb on the 5' RACE reads, yielding one entry per CDR3 protein. Here the sample spans 850,000 to 950,000 distinct CDR3 sequences, around 26% being singletons.

This chain uses TRBV4-3 with TRBJ2-1, with D possibly being TRBD1 (6 bases). This sequence originates from a woman aged 80 or over in good health. The specimen sequenced was blood. CDR3 loop: CASSRAQAGVVEQFF. The DNA of the CDR3 is TGCGCCAGCAGCCGGGCCCAGGCAGGGGTAGTAGAGCAGTTCTTC.